The TCR beta chain under discussion was sequenced for a study of shared clonotypes between healthy human individuals. Study overall: Ranging from 18 to 49 in age, donors were two women and three men. Study-level results: Larger estimated richness was generally seen in naive subsets than in memory subsets. For sorted subsets, rarefaction showed incomplete sequencing despite large depth.

A word on this clone: No antigen is known for it.

Naive CD8 cells were CD45RO-negative, positively selected for CCR7, excluding terminally differentiated effector memory CD45RA+ cells. Replicate PCRs for sorted subsets used 200 to 250 ng DNA; this equaled some 30,000 T cell genomes. Generated by immunoSEQ multiplex PCR, the TCRdb table keeps only in-frame clones and is missing some. Here the sample spans 750,000 to 1,000,000 clones, 80% to 95% being singletons. The CDR3 extends over 13 amino acids. The ends lost 3 bases at V and 8 bases at J; junction bases unmatched: 6. Per the germline V gene, CDR1 is WSHSY and CDR2 is SAAADI. V and J are TRBV10-2 and TRBJ1-2; the match to TRBD1 covers 7 bases. This receptor was taken from a man aged 30 to 45 in good health. The specimen sequenced was naive CD8+ T cells sorted from blood. Written as DNA, the CDR3 is TGCGCCAGCAGTGACGGGACAGCGGAGGGCTACACCTTC. The encoded protein is CASSDGTAEGYTF.